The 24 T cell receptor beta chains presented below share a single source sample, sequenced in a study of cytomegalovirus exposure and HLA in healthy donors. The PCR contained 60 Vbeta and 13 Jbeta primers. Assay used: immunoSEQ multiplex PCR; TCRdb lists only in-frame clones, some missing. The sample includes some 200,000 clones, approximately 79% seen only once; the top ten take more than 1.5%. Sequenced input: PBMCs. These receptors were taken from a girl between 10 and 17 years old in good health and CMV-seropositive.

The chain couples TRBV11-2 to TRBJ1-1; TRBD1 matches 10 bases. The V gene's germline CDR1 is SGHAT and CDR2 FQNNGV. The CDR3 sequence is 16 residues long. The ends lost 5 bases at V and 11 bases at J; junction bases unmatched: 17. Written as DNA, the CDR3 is TGTGCCAGCAGCCCTCCCCCCCGGACAGGGGGGAAGAACGCTTTCTTT. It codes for CASSPPPRTGGKNAFF.

In DNA, the CDR3 is TGTGCCAGCAGTTACAGGCAGACACCTTTCTACGAGCAGTACTTC. Amino acids: CASSYRQTPFYEQYF. This sequence joins TRBV6-5 and TRBJ2-7, with no clear D. This CDR3 is 15 amino acids long. In germline, CDR1 is MNHEY, CDR2 SVGAGI. V lost 2 bases and J lost 3, with 14 bases in between.

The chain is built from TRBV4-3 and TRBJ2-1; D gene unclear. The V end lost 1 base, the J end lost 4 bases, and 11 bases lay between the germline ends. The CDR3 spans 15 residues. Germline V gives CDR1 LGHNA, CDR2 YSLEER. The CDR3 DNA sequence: TGCGCCAGCAGCCAAGTGGCAGAACAGTACAATGAGCAGTTCTTC. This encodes CASSQVAEQYNEQFF.

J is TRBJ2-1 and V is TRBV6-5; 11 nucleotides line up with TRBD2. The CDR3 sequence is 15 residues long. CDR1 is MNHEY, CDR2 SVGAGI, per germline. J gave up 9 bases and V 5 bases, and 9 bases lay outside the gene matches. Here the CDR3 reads CASSRSSGGYGEQFF. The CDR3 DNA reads TGTGCCAGCAGTAGATCTAGCGGGGGGTATGGTGAGCAGTTCTTC.

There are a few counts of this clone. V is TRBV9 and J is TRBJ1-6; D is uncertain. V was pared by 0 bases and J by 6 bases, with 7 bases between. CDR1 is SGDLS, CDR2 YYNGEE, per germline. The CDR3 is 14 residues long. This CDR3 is CASSVGQINSPLHF. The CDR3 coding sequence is TGTGCCAGCAGCGTAGGCCAGATTAATTCACCCCTCCACTTT. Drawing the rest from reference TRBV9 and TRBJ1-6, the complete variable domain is DSGVTQTPKHLITATGQRVTLRCSPRSGDLSVYWYQQSLDQGLQFLIQYYNGEERAKGNILERFSAQQFPDLHSELNLSSLELGDSALYFCASSVGQINSPLHFGNGTRLTVT.

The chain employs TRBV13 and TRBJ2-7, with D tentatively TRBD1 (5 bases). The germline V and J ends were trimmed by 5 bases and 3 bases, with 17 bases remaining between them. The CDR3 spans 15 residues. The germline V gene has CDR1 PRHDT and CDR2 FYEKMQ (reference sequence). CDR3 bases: TGTGCCAGCAGCCTCGGCAGGGCCTTCTTCTACGAGCAGTACTTC. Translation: CASSLGRAFFYEQYF.

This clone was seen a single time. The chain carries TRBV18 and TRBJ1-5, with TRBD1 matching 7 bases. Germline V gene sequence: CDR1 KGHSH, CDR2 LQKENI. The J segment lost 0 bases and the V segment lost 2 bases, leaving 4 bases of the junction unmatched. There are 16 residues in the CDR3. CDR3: CASSPGTAYSNQPQHF. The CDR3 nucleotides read TGTGCCAGCTCACCAGGGACAGCATATAGCAATCAGCCCCAGCATTTT.

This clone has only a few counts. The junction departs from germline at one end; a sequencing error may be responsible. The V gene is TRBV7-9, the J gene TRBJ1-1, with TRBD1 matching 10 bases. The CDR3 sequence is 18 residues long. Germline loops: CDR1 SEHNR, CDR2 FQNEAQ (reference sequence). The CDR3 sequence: CSSSLAGGQGPPNTEAFF. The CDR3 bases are TGTTCCAGCAGCTTAGCGGGGGGACAGGGGCCCCCGAACACTGAAGCTTTCTTT.

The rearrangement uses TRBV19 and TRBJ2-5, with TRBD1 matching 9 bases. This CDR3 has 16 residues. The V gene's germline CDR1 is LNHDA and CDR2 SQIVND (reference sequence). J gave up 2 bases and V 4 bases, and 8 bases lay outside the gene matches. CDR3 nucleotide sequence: TGTGCCAGTAGTACCCGACAGGGGGGAGGGCAAGAGACCCAGTACTTC. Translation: CASSTRQGGGQETQYF.

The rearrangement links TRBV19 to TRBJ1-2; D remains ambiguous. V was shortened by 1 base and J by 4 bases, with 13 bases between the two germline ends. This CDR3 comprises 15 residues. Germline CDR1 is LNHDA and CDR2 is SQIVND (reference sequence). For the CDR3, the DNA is TGTGCCAGTAGTATAGCCACCAGAGGGCCCTATGGCTACACCTTC. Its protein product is CASSIATRGPYGYTF.

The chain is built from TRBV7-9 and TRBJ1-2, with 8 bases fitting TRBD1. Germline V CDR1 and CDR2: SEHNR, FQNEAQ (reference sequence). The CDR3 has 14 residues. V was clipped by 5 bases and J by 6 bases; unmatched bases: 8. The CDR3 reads CASSPLTGGDGYTF. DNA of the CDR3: TGTGCCAGCAGCCCCCTTACAGGGGGAGATGGCTACACCTTC. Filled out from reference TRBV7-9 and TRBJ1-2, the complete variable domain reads DTGVSQNPRHKITKRGQNVTFRCDPISEHNRLYWYRQTLGQGPEFLTYFQNEAQLEKSRLLSDRFSAERPKGSFSTLEIQRTEQGDSAMYLCASSPLTGGDGYTFGSGTRLTVV.

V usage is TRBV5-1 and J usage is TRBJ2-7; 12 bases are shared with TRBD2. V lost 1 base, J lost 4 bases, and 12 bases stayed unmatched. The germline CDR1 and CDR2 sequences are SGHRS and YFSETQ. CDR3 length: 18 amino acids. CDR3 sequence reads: CASSLSSSGGATFYEQYF. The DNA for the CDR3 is TGCGCCAGCAGCTTGTCCTCTAGCGGGGGGGCCACTTTTTACGAGCAGTACTTC. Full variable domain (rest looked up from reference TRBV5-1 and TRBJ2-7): KAGVTQTPRYLIKTRGQQVTLSCSPISGHRSVSWYQQTPGQGLQFLFEYFSETQRNKGNFPGRFSGRQFSNSRSEMNVSTLELGDSALYLCASSLSSSGGATFYEQYFGPGTRLTVT.

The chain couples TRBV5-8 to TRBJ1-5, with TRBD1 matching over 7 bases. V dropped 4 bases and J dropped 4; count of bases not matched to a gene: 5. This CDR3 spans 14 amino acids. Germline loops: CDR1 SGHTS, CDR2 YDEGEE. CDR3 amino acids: CASSPGQPNQPQHF. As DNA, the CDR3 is TGTGCCAGCAGCCCGGGACAGCCGAATCAGCCCCAGCATTTT.

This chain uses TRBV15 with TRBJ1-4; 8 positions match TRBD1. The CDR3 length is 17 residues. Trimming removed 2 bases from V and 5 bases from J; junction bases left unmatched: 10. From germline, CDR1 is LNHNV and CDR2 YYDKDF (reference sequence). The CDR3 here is CATSRLGTGGANEKLFF. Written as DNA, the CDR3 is TGTGCCACCAGCAGACTCGGTACAGGGGGAGCAAATGAAAAACTGTTTTTT.

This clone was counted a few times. The CDR3 DNA is TGCGCCAGCAGCCAAGCGGTCAGCGGGGGGGCACTTGAGCAGTTCTTC. It codes for CASSQAVSGGALEQFF. The V and J genes are TRBV4-1 and TRBJ2-1; 10 positions match TRBD2. The CDR3 covers 16 residues. V was pared by 1 base and J by 9 bases, with 9 bases of the junction left unmatched. Germline CDR1 reads MGHRA; CDR2 reads YSYEKL.

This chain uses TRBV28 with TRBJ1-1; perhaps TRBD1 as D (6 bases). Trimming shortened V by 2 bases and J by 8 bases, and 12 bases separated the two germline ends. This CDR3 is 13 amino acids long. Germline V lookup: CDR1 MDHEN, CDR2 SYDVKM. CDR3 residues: CASSLLGQLEAFF. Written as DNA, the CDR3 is TGTGCCAGCAGTTTACTTGGACAGTTGGAAGCTTTCTTT. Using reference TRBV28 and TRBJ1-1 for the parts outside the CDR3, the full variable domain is DVKVTQSSRYLVKRTGEKVFLECVQDMDHENMFWYRQDPGLGLRLIYFSYDVKMKEKGDIPEGYSVSREKKERFSLILESASTNQTSMYLCASSLLGQLEAFFGQGTRLTVV.

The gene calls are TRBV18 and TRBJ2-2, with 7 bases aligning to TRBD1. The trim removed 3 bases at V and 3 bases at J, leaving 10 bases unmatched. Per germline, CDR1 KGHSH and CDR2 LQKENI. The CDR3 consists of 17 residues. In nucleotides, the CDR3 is TGTGCCAGCTCACCCCAATCGACAGGGACGTACACCGGGGAGCTGTTTTTT. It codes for CASSPQSTGTYTGELFF.

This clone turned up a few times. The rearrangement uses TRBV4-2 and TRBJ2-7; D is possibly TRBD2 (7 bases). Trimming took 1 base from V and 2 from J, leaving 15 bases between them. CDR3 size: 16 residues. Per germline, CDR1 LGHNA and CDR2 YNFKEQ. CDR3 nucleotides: TGTGCCAGCAGCCAAGCAGAGGGGGGGCCAACCTACGAGCAGTACTTC. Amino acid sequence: CASSQAEGGPTYEQYF.

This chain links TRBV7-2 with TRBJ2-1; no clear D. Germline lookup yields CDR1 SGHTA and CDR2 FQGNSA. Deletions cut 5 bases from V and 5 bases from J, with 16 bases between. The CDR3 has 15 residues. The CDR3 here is CASSSWVGGDNEQFF. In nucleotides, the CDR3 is TGTGCCAGCAGCAGCTGGGTCGGCGGCGACAATGAGCAGTTCTTC.

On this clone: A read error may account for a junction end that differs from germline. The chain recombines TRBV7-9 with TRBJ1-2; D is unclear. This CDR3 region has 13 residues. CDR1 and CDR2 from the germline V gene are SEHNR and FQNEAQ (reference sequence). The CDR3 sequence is CSSSLTVGYGYTF. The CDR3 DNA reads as TGTTCCAGCAGCCTCACAGTTGGGTATGGCTACACCTTC.

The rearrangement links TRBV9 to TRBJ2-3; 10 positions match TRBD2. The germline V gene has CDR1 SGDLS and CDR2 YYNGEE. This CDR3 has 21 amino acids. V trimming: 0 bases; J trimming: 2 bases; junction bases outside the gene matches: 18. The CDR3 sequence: CASSVATPQERGGPVTDTQYF. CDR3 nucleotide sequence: TGTGCCAGCAGCGTAGCTACCCCCCAGGAGCGGGGGGGCCCTGTCACAGATACGCAGTATTTT.

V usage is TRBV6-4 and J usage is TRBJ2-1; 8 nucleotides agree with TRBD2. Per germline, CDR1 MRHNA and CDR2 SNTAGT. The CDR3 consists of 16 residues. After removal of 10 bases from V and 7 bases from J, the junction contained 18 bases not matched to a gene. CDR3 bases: TGTGCCACCGCCCGTGAGGGGCGGGGGGTAGGGAATGAGCAGTTCTTC. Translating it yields CATAREGRGVGNEQFF.

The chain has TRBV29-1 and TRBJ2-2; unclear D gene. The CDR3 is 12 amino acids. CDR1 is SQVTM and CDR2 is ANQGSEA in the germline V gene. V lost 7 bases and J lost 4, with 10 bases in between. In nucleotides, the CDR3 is TGCAGCGCCCCCGTCGGCACCGGGGAGCTGTTTTTT. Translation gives CSAPVGTGELFF.

This CDR3 reads CASSLERRGGMVPYEQYF. CDR3 coding DNA: TGTGCCAGCAGCTTAGAACGGCGGGGGGGTATGGTACCCTACGAGCAGTACTTC. The genes are TRBV7-2 and TRBJ2-7, with 9 bases matching TRBD2. V shed 1 base, J shed 2 bases, and the junction held 12 bases outside the gene matches. Germline V gene data show CDR1 as SGHTA and CDR2 as FQGNSA. This CDR3 is 18 amino acids long.